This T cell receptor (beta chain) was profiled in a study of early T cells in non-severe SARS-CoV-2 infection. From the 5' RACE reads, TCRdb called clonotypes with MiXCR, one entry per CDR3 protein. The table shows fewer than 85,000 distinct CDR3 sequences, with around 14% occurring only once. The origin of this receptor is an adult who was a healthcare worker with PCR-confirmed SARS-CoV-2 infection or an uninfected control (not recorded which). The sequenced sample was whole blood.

Here the CDR3 DNA reads TGTGCCAGCAGTTACTCGAACAGCTATGGCTACACCTTC. It translates to CASSYSNSYGYTF. The chain has TRBV6-5 and TRBJ1-2; D gene unclear. V gave up 0 bases and J gave up 4 bases, with 6 bases separating them. This CDR3 is 13 amino acids long. Looked up from germline, CDR1 is MNHEY and CDR2 is SVGAGI.